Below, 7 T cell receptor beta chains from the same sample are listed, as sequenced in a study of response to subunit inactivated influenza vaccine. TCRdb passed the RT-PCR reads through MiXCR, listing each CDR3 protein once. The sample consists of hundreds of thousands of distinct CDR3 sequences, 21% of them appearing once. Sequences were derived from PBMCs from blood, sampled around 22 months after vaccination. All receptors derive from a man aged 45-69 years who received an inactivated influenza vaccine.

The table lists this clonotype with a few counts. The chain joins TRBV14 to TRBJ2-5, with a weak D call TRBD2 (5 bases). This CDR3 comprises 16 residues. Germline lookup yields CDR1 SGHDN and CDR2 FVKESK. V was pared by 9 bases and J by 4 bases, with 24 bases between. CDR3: CARQTKTGVRAETQYF. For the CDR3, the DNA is TGTGCCAGACAAACTAAAACCGGGGTGAGGGCAGAGACCCAGTACTTC.

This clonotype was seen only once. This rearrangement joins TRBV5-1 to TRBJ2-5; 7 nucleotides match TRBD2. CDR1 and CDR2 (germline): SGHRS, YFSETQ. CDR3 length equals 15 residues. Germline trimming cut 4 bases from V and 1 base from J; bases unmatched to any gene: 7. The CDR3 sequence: CASSGGGHLQETQYF. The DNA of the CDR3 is TGCGCCAGCAGCGGGGGAGGGCACCTCCAAGAGACCCAGTACTTC.

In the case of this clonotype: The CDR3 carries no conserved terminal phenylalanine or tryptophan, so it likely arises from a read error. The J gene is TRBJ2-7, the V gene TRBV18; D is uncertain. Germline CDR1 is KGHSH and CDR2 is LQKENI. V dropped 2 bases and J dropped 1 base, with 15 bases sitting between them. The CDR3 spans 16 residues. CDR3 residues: CASSPSPVLRSYEQYL. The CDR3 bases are TGTGCCAGCTCACCATCACCCGTCTTAAGGTCCTACGAGCAGTACTTA.

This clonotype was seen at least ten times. CDR3 coding DNA: TGTGCCAGCAGCACGTTACTATTCCATGGCTACACCTTC. It yields the protein CASSTLLFHGYTF. The chain employs TRBV13 and TRBJ1-2; D unresolved. The V end was cut by 5 bases, the J end by 6 bases, with 13 bases between. CDR1 and CDR2 (germline): PRHDT, FYEKMQ (reference sequence). There are 13 residues in the CDR3.

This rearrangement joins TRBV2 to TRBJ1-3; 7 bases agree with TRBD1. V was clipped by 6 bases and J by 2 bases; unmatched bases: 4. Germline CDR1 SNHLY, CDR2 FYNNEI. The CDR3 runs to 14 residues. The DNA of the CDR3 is TGTGCCAGCAGAGCGGGACAGCCTGGAAACACCATATATTTT. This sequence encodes CASRAGQPGNTIYF.

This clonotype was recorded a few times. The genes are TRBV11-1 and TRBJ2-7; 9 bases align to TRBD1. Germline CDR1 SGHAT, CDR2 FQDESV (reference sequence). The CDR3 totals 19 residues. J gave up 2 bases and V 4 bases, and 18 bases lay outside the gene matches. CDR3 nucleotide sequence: TGTGCCAGCAGCTCGGCGTCCCGGGACAGGGAAACCTTTCCCTACGAGCAGTACTTC. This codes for CASSSASRDRETFPYEQYF.

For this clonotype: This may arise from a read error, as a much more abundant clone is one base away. The CDR3 nucleotides are TGCGCCAGCAGCTTGCAGGGAAGAGACACTGAAGCTTCCTTT. This codes for CASSLQGRDTEASF. The gene calls are TRBV5-1 and TRBJ1-1; a weak D match, TRBD1 (5 bases). Germline V CDR1 and CDR2: SGHRS, YFSETQ. This CDR3 spans 14 amino acids.